Below are 9 T cell receptor beta chains sequenced from a single sample in a study of CD4 T cells in relation to SARS-CoV-2 and coronaviruses. The method was immunoSEQ multiplex PCR; TCRdb's version includes in-frame clones alone and lacks a portion of them. The sample lists approximately 30,000 clones; 74% were seen once. Their specific antigens are unknown. The unexposed donors gave CD4+ T cells in about 2010-2019, prior to COVID-19. Isolation of CD4+ T cells took place after nine to ten days in culture. The sequenced material came from CD4+ T cells from PBMCs, cultured in vitro. The receptors originated from a human donor in good health.

V is TRBV10-3 and J is TRBJ1-1, with D possibly TRBD1 on 5 matching bases. Germline V CDR1 and CDR2: ENHRY, SYGVKD. This CDR3 is built from 14 residues. Trimming removed 6 bases at V and 1 base at J, with 12 bases between. The CDR3 spells CAIRPSTENTEAFF. CDR3 in DNA: TGTGCCATCAGACCTTCGACAGAGAACACTGAAGCTTTCTTT.

The chain employs TRBV19 and TRBJ1-4; D unclear. The germline V and J ends were trimmed by 7 bases and 6 bases, with 9 bases remaining between them. There are 12 residues in the CDR3. From germline, CDR1 is LNHDA and CDR2 SQIVND (reference sequence). CDR3 loop: CASTQRDEKLFF. The CDR3 region has the DNA TGTGCCAGTACTCAGCGGGATGAAAAACTGTTTTTT.

This rearrangement joins TRBV6-5 to TRBJ2-5; D possibly corresponds to TRBD1 (5 bases). The CDR3 is made up of 14 amino acids. Germline V lookup: CDR1 MNHEY, CDR2 SVGAGI. V lost 6 bases and J lost 5, with 16 bases in between. The CDR3 bases are TGTGCCAGCAGACAAAGACAGTCTAGGGAGACCCAGTACTTC. It is translated as CASRQRQSRETQYF.

The rearrangement uses TRBV3-1 (or the pseudogene TRBV3-2) and TRBJ1-4, with a possible D match to TRBD1 (5 bases). In germline, CDR1 is LGHDT, CDR2 YNNKEL (reference sequence). Trimming pared 1 base from V and 8 bases from J, leaving 17 bases between. This CDR3 contains 16 residues. The CDR3 region has the DNA TGTGCCAGCAGCCAAGGTTTTACGGGATGGGACGAAAAACTGTTTTTT. It yields the protein CASSQGFTGWDEKLFF.

The chain links TRBV4-2 to TRBJ2-1; the D gene is possibly TRBD2 (6 bases). The CDR3 is 14 amino acids. Germline loops: CDR1 LGHNA, CDR2 YNFKEQ. With 0 bases removed from V and 9 bases from J, the gap between germline ends came to 12 bases. The CDR3 coding sequence is TGTGCCAGCAGCCAAGACGGGCGGAGGGGTGAGCAGTTCTTC. The encoded protein is CASSQDGRRGEQFF.

The V and J genes are TRBV6-5 and TRBJ2-3; D call uncertain. This CDR3 has 13 amino acids. CDR1 MNHEY and CDR2 SVGAGI come from the germline V gene. V was trimmed by 5 bases and J by 5 bases, leaving 11 bases between them. The CDR3: CASSSPLGDTQYF. Here the CDR3 DNA reads TGTGCCAGCAGTAGCCCCTTGGGAGATACGCAGTATTTT.

In this sample, this clone turned up once. This chain joins TRBV19 and TRBJ2-6; TRBD2 matches 7 bases. This CDR3 is built from 18 residues. With 5 bases clipped from V and 0 bases from J, the junction kept 10 bases outside the gene matches. Germline CDR1 and CDR2: LNHDA and SQIVND (reference sequence). This CDR3 reads CASSGRGRAGSGANVLTF. Written as DNA, the CDR3 is TGTGCCAGTAGTGGGAGGGGCAGGGCAGGCTCTGGGGCCAACGTCCTGACTTTC.

The rearrangement links TRBV7-2 to TRBJ2-1, with TRBD2 matching over 13 bases. The CDR3 covers 12 residues. The trim removed 4 bases at V and 16 bases at J, leaving 4 bases unmatched. CDR1 is SGHTA and CDR2 is FQGNSA in the germline V gene. The CDR3 DNA reads as TGTGCCAGCAGCTCCGGACTAGCGGGAGTTTTCTTC. Its protein is CASSSGLAGVFF.

The chain couples TRBV21-1 to TRBJ2-1; the DNA was not compared with TRBD2, the D call given in the table. TRBV21-1 is assigned pseudogene status. The CDR3 is 14 residues long. The CDR3, as DNA: TGTGCCAGCAGCAGAAGCGGGAGGGGCAATGAGCAGTTCTTC. This codes for CASSRSGRGNEQFF.